The T cell receptor beta chain described here comes from a study of T cell repertoires in cytomegalovirus infection. Looking at the study overall: TCR beta signatures that were public indicated CMV infection and matching HLA type. Study-wide results and caveats: Cumulative public TCR beta family frequency identified CMV carriers with the relevant HLA. Predominance within the ex vivo response was attributable to HLA-C-restricted CMV-specific TCR beta clonotypes.

TCRdb re-analysed the reads in MiXCR, keeping a single row per CDR3 protein. This sample yields 54,000 or so distinct CDR3 sequences, of which around 30% are seen a single time; 65% to 80% belongs to the top ten. V was cut by 3 bases and J by 4 bases, with 11 bases left in between. This CDR3 comprises 13 residues. Per the germline V gene, CDR1 is SGDLS and CDR2 is YYNGEE. Details on this clonotype: Antigen unknown.

Sequencing was carried out using PBMCs, sequenced either directly or after in vitro stimulation (not recorded which). This TCR derives from a human donor in good health (CMV status not recorded). Some clones in this sample may be carry-over from other donors' samples. This rearrangement joins TRBV9 to TRBJ2-7; D might be TRBD1 or TRBD2, each matching 5 bases. DNA for the CDR3: TGTGCCAGCAGCGCAGGGAGTCAATACGAGCAGTACTTC. It encodes CASSAGSQYEQYF.